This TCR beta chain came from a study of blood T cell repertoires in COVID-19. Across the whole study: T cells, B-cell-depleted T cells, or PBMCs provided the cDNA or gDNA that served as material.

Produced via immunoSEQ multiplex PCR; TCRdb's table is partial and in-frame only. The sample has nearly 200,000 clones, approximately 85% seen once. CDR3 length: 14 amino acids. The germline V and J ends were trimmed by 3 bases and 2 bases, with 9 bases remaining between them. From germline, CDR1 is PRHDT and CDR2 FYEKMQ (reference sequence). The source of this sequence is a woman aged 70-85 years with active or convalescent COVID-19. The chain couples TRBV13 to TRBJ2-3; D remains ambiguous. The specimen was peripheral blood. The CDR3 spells CASSFSPNTDTQYF. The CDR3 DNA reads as TGTGCCAGCAGCTTTAGCCCCAACACAGATACGCAGTATTTT. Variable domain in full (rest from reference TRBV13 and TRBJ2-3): AAGVIQSPRHLIKEKRETATLKCYPIPRHDTVYWYQQGPGQDPQFLISFYEKMQSDKGSIPDRFSAQQFSDYHSELNMSSLELGDSALYFCASSFSPNTDTQYFGPGTRLTVL.